This T cell receptor (beta chain) was documented in a study of shared T cell receptors in the human thymus. Assay: immunoSEQ multiplex PCR; the TCRdb copy retains only in-frame clones and omits some. The sample holds about 730,000 clones; around 85% are singletons and the top ten take more than 0.01%. The CDR3 sequence is 15 residues long. The V gene's germline CDR1 is SEHNR and CDR2 FQNEAQ (reference sequence). V lost 2 bases, J lost 2 bases, and 4 bases stayed unmatched. The same specimen was also included in a second study, on human thymus T cells. Per that study: The donors were infants in Finland with congenital heart defects, otherwise immunologically healthy. The thymus was resected at corrective cardiac surgery. Within thymic and blood repertoires, V and J gene usage appeared to be biased. Related research reported highly overlapping thymic repertoires among unrelated individuals.

J is TRBJ2-5 and V is TRBV7-9, with TRBD2 matching 8 bases. This clonotype originated in a girl less than two years old with a congenital heart defect. Source material: thymocytes. CDR3 sequence: CASSLRRGAQETQYF. Here the CDR3 DNA reads TGTGCCAGCAGCTTACGGCGGGGGGCACAAGAGACCCAGTACTTC.